This record concerns one T cell receptor (beta chain) sequence. The antigen is not known. The data were taken from a study of cytomegalovirus exposure and HLA in healthy donors. Study conclusions and caveats: Among the most significant clusters, several appeared linked to common viral pathogens in a later analysis. A later examination showed that TCR association rates differed by HLA locus, with DRB1 most and HLA-C fewest. Reports credit the classifier with highly specific, highly sensitive diagnosis of cytomegalovirus status. Certain sequence variants were highly shared and formed a cluster, and this cluster was likely a sequencing artifact.

Amplification used 60 Vbeta primers and 13 Jbeta primers. Clones were sequenced by immunoSEQ multiplex PCR, and TCRdb holds only the in-frame ones, with some missing. The sample includes 310,000 or so clones, 80% to 90% of them seen just once. V lost 4 bases, J lost 0 bases, and 13 bases lay in between. The germline CDR1 and CDR2 sequences are SGDLS and YYNGEE. The length of the CDR3 is 15 residues. The material sequenced was PBMCs. This sequence joins TRBV9 and TRBJ1-1; TRBD1 might be the D (5 bases). The sequence was obtained from a young woman in good health and CMV-seronegative. The CDR3 DNA sequence: TGTGCCAGCAGCCCCCTAGACAGAATGAACACTGAAGCTTTCTTT. It specifies CASSPLDRMNTEAFF.